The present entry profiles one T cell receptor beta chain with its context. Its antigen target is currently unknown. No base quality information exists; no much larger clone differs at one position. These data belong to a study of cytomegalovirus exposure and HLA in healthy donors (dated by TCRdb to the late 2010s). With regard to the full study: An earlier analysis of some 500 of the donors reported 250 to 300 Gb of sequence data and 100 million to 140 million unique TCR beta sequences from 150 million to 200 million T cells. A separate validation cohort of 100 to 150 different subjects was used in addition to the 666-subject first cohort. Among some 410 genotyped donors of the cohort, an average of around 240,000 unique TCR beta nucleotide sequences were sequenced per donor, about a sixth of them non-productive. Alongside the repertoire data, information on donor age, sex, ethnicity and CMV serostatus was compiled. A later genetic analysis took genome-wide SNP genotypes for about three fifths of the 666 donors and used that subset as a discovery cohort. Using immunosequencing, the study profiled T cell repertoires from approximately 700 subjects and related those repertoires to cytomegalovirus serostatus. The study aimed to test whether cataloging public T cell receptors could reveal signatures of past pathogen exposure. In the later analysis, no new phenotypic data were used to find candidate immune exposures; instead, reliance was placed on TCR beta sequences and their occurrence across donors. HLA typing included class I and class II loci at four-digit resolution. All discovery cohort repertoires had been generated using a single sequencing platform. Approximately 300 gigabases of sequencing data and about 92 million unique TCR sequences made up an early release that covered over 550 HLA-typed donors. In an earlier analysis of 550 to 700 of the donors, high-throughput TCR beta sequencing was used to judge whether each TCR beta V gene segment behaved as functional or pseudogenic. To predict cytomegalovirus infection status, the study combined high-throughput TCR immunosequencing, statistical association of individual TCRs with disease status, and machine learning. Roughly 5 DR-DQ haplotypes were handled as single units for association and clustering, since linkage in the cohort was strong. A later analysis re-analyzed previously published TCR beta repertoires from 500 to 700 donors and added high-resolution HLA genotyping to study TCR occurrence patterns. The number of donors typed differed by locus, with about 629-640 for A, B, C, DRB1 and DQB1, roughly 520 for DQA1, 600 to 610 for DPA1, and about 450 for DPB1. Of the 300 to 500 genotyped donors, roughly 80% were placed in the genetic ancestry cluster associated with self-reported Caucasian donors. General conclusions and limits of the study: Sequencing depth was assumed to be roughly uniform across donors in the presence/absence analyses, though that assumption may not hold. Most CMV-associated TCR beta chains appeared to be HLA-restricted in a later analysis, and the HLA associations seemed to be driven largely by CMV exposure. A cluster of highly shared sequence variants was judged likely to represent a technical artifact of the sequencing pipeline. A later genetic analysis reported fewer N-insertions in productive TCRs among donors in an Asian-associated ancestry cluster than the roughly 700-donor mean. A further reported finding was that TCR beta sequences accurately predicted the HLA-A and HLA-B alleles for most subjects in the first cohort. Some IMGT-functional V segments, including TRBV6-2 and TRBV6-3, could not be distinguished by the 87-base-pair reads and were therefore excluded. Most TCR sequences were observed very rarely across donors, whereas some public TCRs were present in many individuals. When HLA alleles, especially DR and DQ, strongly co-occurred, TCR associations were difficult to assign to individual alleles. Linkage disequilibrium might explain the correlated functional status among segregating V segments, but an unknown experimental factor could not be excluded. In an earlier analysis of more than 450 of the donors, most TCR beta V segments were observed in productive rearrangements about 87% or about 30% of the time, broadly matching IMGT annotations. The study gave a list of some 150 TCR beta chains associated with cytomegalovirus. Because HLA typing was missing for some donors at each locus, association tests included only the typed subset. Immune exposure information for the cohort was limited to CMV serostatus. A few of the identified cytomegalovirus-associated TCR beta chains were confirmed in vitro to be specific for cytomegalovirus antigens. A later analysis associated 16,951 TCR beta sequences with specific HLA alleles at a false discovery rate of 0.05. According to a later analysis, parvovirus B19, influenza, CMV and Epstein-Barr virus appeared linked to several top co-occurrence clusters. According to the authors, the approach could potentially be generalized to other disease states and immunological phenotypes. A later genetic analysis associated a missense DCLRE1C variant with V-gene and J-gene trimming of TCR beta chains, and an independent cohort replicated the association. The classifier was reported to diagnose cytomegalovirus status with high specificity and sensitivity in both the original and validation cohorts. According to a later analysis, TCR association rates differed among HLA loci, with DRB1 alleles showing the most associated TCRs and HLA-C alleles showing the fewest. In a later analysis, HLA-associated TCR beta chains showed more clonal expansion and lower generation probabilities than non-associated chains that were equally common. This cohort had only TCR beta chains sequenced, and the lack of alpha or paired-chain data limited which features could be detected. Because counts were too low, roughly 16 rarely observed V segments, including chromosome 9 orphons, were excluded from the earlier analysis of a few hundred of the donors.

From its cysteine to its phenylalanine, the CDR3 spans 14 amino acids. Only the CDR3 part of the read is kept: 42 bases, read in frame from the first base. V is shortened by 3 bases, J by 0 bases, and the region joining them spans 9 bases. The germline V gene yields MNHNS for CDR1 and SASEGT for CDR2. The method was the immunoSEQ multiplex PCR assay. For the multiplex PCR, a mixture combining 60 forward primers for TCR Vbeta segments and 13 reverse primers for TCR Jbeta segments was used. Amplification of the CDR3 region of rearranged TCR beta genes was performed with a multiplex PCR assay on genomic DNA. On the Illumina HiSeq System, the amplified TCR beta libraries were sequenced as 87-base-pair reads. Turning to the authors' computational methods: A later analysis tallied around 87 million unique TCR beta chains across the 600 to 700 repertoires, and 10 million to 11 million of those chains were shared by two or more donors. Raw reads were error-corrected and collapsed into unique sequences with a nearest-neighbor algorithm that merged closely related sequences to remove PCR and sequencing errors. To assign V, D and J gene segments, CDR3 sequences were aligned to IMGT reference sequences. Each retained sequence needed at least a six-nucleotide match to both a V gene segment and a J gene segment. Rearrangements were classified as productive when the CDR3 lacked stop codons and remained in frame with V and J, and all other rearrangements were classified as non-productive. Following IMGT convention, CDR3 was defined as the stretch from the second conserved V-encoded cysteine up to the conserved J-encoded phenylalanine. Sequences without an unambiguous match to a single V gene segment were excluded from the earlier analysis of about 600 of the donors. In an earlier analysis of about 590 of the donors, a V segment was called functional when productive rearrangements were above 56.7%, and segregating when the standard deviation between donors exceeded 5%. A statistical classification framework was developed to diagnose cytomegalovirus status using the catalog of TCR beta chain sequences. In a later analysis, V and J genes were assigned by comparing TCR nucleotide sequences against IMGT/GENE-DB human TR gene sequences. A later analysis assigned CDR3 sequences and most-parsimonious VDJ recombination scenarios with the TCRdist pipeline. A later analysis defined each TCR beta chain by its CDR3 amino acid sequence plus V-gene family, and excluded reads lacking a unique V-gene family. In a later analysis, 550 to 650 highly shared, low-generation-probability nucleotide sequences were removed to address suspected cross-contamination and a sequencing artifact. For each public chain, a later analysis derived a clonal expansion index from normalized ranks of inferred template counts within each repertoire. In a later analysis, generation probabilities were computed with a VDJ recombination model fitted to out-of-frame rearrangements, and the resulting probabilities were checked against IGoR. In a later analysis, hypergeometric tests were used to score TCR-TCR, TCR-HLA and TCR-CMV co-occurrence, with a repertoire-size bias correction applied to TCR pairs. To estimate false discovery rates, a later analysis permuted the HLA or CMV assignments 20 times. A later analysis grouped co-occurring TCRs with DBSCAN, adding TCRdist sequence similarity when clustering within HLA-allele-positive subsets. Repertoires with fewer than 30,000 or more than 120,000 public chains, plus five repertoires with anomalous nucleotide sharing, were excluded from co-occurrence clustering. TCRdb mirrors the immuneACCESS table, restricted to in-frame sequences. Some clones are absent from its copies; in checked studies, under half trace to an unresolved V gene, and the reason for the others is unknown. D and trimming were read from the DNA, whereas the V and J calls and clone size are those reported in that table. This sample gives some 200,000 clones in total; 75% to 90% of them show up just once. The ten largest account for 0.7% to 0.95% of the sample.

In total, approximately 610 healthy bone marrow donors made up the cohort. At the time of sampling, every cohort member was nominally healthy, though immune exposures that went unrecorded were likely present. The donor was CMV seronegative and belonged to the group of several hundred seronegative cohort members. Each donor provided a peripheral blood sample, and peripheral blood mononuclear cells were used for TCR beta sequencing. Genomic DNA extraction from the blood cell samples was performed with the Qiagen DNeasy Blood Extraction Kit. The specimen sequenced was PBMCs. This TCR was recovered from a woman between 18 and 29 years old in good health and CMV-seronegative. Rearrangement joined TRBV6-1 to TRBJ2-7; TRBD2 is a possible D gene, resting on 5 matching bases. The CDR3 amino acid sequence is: CASSDAGLSYEQYF. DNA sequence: TGTGCCAGCAGTGATGCGGGCCTCTCCTACGAGCAGTACTTC.